The source of this T cell receptor beta chain is a study of post-analysis software for immune sequencing data. Study information: Some patients lacked subtype; others had relapsing-remitting, secondary progressive or progressive-relapsing disease. Study-wide findings and caveats: Compared with controls, patients showed significantly lower normalized Chao1 diversity. TRBV5-6, TRBV5-1 and TRBV20-1 belonged to a set of roughly 5 TRBV segments that were more frequent in patients than controls. By F measure, samples from a shared preparation batch strongly co-clustered.

Libraries were made from TCR beta cDNA, and they carried unique molecular identifiers. TCRdb re-derived calls from the PCR reads in MiXCR, one entry per CDR3 protein. The sample yields 700,000 to 900,000 distinct CDR3 sequences, more than 45% seen once. The germline CDR1 and CDR2 sequences are SQVTM and ANQGSEA. The CDR3 runs 14 residues. J gave up 7 bases and V 7 bases, and 7 bases lay outside the gene matches. For this clonotype: What it binds is unknown.

This TCR was sampled from a girl between 10 and 17 years old with multiple sclerosis. The gene calls are TRBV29-1 and TRBJ2-7; TRBD2 agrees at 16 bases. The sequencing sample was made of blood. The CDR3 DNA reads as TGCAGCGCGGGACTAGCGGGAGGGCCGGGTGAGCAGTACTTC. It specifies CSAGLAGGPGEQYF.